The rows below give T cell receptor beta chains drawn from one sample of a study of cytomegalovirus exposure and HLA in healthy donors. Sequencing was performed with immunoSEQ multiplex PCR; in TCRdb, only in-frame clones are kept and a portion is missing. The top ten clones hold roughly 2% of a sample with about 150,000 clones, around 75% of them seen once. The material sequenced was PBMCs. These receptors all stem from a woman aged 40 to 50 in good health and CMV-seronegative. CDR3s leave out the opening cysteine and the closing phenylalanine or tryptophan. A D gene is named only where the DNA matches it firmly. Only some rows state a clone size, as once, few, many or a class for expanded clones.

CDR3aa: ASSPYTGFSNYGYT
j_gene: TRBJ1-2
abundance: .
v_gene: TRBV27
d_gene: .
len: 14

CDR3aa: ASSLRGYEQY
j_gene: TRBJ2-7
abundance: .
v_gene: TRBV28
d_gene: .
len: 10

CDR3aa: AWSVKPNTYGYT
j_gene: TRBJ1-2
abundance: .
v_gene: TRBV30
d_gene: .
len: 12

CDR3aa: SVSQTGGTGYEQY
j_gene: TRBJ2-7
abundance: once
v_gene: TRBV29-1
d_gene: TRBD1
len: 13

CDR3aa: ASSLGDAGGPVNEQF
j_gene: TRBJ2-1
abundance: .
v_gene: TRBV5-4
d_gene: TRBD2
len: 15

CDR3aa: ASTPGDREHQPQH
j_gene: TRBJ1-5
abundance: .
v_gene: TRBV28
d_gene: TRBD1
len: 13

CDR3aa: ASRATDRNTEAF
j_gene: TRBJ1-1
abundance: .
v_gene: TRBV25-1
d_gene: .
len: 12

CDR3aa: ASSSSRAGNEQF
j_gene: TRBJ2-1
abundance: .
v_gene: TRBV7-9
d_gene: .
len: 12

CDR3aa: ASSPRQIYNEQF
j_gene: TRBJ2-1
abundance: .
v_gene: TRBV18
d_gene: .
len: 12

CDR3aa: ASSGRGEAF
j_gene: TRBJ1-1
abundance: .
v_gene: TRBV6-1
d_gene: .
len: 9

CDR3aa: ASSLGLPGEETQY
j_gene: TRBJ2-5
abundance: .
v_gene: TRBV7-9
d_gene: .
len: 13